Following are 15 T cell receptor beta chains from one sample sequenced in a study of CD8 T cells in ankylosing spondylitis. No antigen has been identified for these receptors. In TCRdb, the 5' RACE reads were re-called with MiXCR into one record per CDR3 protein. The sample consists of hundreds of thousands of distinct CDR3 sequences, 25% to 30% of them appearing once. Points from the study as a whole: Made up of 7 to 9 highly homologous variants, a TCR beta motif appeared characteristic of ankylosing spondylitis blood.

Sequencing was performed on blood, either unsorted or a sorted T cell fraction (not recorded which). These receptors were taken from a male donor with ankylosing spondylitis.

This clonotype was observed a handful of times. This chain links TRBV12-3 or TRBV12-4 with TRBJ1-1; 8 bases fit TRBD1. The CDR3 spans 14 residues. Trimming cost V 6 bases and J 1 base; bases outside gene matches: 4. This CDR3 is CASSPTGENTEAFF. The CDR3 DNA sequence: TGTGCCAGCAGCCCGACAGGGGAGAACACTGAAGCTTTCTTT.

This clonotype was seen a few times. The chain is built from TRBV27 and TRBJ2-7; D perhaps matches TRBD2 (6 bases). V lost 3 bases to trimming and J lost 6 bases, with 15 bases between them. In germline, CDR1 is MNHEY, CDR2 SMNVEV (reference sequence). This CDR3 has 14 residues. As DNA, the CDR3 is TGTGCCAGCAGTTTGGTGGGCGGGGACGGCGAGCAGTACTTC. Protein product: CASSLVGGDGEQYF.

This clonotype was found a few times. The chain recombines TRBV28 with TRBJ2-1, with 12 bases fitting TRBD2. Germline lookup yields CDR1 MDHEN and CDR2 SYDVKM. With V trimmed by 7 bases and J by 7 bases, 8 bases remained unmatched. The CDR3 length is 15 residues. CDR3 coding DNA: TGTGCCAGCACTCGGACTAGCGGGATTGGGAATGAGCAGTTCTTC. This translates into CASTRTSGIGNEQFF.

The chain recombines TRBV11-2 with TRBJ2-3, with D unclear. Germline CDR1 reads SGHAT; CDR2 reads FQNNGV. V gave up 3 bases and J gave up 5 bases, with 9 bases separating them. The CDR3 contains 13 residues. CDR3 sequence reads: CASSFLSLDTQYF. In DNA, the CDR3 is TGTGCCAGCAGCTTTCTCTCGCTAGATACGCAGTATTTT. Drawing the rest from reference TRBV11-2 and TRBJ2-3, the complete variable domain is EAGVAQSPRYKIIEKRQSVAFWCNPISGHATLYWYQQILGQGPKLLIQFQNNGVVDDSQLPKDRFSAERLKGVDSTLKIQPAKLEDSAVYLCASSFLSLDTQYFGPGTRLTVL.

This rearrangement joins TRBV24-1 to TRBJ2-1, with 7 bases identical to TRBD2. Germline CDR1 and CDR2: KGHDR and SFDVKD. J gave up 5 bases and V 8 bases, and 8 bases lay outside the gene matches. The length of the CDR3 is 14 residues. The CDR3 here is CATNVGGRDNEQFF. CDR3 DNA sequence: TGTGCCACCAACGTCGGGGGGAGGGACAATGAGCAGTTCTTC.

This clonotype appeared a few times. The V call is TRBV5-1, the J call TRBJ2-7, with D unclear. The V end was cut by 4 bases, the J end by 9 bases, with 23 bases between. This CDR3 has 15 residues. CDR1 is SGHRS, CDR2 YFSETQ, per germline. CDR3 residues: CASSKDPKALRGQYF. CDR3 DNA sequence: TGCGCCAGCAGCAAGGATCCAAAAGCTTTACGAGGGCAGTACTTC.

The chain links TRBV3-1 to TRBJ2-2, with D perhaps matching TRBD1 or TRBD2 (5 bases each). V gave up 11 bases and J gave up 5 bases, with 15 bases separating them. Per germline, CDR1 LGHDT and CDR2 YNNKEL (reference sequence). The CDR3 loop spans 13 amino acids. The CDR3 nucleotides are TGTGCCTGTCAGGACTGGGGGACCGGGGAGCTGTTTTTT. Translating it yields CACQDWGTGELFF.

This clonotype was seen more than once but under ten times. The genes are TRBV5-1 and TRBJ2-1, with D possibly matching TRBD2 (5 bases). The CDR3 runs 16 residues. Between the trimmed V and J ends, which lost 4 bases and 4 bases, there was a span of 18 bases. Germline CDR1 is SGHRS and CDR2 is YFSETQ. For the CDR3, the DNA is TGCGCCAGCAGCCCGACTAAAGCGGATAGATACAATGAGCAGTTCTTC. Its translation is CASSPTKADRYNEQFF.

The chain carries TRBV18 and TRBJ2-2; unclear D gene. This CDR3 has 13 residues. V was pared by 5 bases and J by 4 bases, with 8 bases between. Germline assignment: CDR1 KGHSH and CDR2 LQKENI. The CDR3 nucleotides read TGTGCCAGCTCAGCAGTAGTCACCGGGGAGCTGTTTTTT. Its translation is CASSAVVTGELFF.

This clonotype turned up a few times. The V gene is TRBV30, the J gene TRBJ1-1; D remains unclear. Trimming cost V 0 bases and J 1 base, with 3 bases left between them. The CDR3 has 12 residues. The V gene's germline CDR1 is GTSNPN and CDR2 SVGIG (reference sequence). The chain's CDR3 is CAWSVRNTEAFF. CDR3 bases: TGTGCCTGGAGTGTCCGGAACACTGAAGCTTTCTTT.

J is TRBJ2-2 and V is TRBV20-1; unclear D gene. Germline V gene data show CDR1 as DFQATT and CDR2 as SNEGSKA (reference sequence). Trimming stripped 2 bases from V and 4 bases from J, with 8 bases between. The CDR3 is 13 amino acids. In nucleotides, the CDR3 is TGCAGTGCTAGATCTCTGAGCACCGGGGAGCTGTTTTTT. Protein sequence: CSARSLSTGELFF.

Written as DNA, the CDR3 is TGCAGTTGCAGGGCTAGCGGGAGGAATGAGCAGTTCTTC. Amino acids: CSCRASGRNEQFF. The chain joins TRBV20-1 to TRBJ2-1; TRBD2 agrees at 11 bases. J was trimmed by 7 bases and V by 8 bases; bases with no gene match: 7. The CDR3 consists of 13 residues. Germline values: CDR1 DFQATT, CDR2 SNEGSKA (reference sequence).

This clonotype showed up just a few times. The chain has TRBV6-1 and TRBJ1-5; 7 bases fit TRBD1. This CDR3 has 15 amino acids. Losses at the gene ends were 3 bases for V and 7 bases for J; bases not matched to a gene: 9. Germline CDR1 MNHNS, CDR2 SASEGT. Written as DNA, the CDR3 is TGTGCCAGCAGTGAGATGGACAGGCTCGGACAGCCCCAGCATTTT. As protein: CASSEMDRLGQPQHF.

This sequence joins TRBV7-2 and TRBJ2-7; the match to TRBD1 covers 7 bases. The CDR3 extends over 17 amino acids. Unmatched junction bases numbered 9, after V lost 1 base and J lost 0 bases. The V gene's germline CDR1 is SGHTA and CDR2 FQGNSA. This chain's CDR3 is CASSLVSGGFSSYEQYF. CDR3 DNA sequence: TGTGCCAGCAGCTTAGTATCAGGGGGATTTAGCTCCTACGAGCAGTACTTC.

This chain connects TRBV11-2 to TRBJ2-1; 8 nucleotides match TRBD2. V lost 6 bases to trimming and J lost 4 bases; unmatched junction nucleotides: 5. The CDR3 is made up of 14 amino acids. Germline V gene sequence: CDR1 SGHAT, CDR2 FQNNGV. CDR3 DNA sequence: TGTGCCAGCAGGGTCGGGGGGGGATACAATGAGCAGTTCTTC. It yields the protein CASRVGGGYNEQFF. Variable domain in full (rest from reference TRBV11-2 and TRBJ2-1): EAGVAQSPRYKIIEKRQSVAFWCNPISGHATLYWYQQILGQGPKLLIQFQNNGVVDDSQLPKDRFSAERLKGVDSTLKIQPAKLEDSAVYLCASRVGGGYNEQFFGPGTRLTVL.